This T cell receptor (beta chain) emerged from a study of CD8+ T cells in alopecia areata. After isolation, RNA underwent reverse transcription to generate cDNA as the sequencing template. Using immunoSEQ multiplex PCR, the repertoire was profiled, and TCRdb retains in-frame clones only, with some absent. Among some 200,000 clones listed, roughly three fifths were seen once. In regard to this clone: This sample also contains other DNA sequences that code for the same CDR3.

Material: CD8+ T cells sorted from blood. The clonotype comes from a human donor in good health.

The DNA of the CDR3 is TGTGCCAGCAGAGGCCGGGGGGACACTGAAGCTTTCTTT. It translates to CASRGRGDTEAFF. V is TRBV25-1 and J is TRBJ1-1, with a tentative D call TRBD1 (5 bases). The CDR3 has 13 residues. Germline-derived CDR1 and CDR2 are MGHDK and SYGVNS. V lost 6 bases, J lost 3 bases, and 11 bases lay in between.